What follows describes a single TCR beta chain. The target antigen is unknown. The CDR3 spans 19 residues. V was clipped by 2 bases and J by 0 bases, with 17 bases between them. CDR1 and CDR2 (germline): MNHEY, SMNVEV (reference sequence). This entry comes from a study of T cell responses to AZD1222 COVID-19 vaccine. General observations from the study: Repertoire collection took place solely once the T cell response had peaked. Donors were mostly white British, more females; clonal diversity possibly underestimated. The study found vaccine-associated CD4 TCRs spanning spike, dominant at 160-218 and 743-854.

Profiled with immunoSEQ multiplex PCR; TCRdb holds only in-frame clones, not every one. In the table there are 110,000 to 150,000 clones, around 88% of which are singletons. The chain has TRBV27 and TRBJ2-6, with D hard to call. Sequences were derived from peripheral blood, sampled on day 0 of AZD1222 vaccination. The clonotype comes from an adult in good health. CDR3 protein: CASSLRFRTSSSGANVLTF. The CDR3 coding sequence is TGTGCCAGCAGTTTAAGATTCCGGACGAGTAGCTCTGGGGCCAACGTCCTGACTTTC.